This T cell receptor (beta chain) was sequenced in a study of CD8 T cells in ankylosing spondylitis. Germline V gene lookup returns CDR1 SQVTM and CDR2 ANQGSEA. The CDR3 is 13 amino acids. V was shortened by 4 bases and J by 4 bases, with 11 bases between the two germline ends. Using its own MiXCR run on the 5' RACE reads, TCRdb lists one record per CDR3 protein. In the table there are about 240,000 distinct CDR3 sequences, roughly a tenth of which are singletons. This clonotype occurred many times. The sequenced sample was blood, either unsorted or a sorted T cell fraction (not recorded which). This chain links TRBV29-1 with TRBJ2-4; D unresolved. The receptor comes from a male donor with ankylosing spondylitis or in good health (not recorded which). DNA for the CDR3: TGCAGCGTTGCATATAACCTAAAAAACATTCAGTACTTC. It translates to CSVAYNLKNIQYF.